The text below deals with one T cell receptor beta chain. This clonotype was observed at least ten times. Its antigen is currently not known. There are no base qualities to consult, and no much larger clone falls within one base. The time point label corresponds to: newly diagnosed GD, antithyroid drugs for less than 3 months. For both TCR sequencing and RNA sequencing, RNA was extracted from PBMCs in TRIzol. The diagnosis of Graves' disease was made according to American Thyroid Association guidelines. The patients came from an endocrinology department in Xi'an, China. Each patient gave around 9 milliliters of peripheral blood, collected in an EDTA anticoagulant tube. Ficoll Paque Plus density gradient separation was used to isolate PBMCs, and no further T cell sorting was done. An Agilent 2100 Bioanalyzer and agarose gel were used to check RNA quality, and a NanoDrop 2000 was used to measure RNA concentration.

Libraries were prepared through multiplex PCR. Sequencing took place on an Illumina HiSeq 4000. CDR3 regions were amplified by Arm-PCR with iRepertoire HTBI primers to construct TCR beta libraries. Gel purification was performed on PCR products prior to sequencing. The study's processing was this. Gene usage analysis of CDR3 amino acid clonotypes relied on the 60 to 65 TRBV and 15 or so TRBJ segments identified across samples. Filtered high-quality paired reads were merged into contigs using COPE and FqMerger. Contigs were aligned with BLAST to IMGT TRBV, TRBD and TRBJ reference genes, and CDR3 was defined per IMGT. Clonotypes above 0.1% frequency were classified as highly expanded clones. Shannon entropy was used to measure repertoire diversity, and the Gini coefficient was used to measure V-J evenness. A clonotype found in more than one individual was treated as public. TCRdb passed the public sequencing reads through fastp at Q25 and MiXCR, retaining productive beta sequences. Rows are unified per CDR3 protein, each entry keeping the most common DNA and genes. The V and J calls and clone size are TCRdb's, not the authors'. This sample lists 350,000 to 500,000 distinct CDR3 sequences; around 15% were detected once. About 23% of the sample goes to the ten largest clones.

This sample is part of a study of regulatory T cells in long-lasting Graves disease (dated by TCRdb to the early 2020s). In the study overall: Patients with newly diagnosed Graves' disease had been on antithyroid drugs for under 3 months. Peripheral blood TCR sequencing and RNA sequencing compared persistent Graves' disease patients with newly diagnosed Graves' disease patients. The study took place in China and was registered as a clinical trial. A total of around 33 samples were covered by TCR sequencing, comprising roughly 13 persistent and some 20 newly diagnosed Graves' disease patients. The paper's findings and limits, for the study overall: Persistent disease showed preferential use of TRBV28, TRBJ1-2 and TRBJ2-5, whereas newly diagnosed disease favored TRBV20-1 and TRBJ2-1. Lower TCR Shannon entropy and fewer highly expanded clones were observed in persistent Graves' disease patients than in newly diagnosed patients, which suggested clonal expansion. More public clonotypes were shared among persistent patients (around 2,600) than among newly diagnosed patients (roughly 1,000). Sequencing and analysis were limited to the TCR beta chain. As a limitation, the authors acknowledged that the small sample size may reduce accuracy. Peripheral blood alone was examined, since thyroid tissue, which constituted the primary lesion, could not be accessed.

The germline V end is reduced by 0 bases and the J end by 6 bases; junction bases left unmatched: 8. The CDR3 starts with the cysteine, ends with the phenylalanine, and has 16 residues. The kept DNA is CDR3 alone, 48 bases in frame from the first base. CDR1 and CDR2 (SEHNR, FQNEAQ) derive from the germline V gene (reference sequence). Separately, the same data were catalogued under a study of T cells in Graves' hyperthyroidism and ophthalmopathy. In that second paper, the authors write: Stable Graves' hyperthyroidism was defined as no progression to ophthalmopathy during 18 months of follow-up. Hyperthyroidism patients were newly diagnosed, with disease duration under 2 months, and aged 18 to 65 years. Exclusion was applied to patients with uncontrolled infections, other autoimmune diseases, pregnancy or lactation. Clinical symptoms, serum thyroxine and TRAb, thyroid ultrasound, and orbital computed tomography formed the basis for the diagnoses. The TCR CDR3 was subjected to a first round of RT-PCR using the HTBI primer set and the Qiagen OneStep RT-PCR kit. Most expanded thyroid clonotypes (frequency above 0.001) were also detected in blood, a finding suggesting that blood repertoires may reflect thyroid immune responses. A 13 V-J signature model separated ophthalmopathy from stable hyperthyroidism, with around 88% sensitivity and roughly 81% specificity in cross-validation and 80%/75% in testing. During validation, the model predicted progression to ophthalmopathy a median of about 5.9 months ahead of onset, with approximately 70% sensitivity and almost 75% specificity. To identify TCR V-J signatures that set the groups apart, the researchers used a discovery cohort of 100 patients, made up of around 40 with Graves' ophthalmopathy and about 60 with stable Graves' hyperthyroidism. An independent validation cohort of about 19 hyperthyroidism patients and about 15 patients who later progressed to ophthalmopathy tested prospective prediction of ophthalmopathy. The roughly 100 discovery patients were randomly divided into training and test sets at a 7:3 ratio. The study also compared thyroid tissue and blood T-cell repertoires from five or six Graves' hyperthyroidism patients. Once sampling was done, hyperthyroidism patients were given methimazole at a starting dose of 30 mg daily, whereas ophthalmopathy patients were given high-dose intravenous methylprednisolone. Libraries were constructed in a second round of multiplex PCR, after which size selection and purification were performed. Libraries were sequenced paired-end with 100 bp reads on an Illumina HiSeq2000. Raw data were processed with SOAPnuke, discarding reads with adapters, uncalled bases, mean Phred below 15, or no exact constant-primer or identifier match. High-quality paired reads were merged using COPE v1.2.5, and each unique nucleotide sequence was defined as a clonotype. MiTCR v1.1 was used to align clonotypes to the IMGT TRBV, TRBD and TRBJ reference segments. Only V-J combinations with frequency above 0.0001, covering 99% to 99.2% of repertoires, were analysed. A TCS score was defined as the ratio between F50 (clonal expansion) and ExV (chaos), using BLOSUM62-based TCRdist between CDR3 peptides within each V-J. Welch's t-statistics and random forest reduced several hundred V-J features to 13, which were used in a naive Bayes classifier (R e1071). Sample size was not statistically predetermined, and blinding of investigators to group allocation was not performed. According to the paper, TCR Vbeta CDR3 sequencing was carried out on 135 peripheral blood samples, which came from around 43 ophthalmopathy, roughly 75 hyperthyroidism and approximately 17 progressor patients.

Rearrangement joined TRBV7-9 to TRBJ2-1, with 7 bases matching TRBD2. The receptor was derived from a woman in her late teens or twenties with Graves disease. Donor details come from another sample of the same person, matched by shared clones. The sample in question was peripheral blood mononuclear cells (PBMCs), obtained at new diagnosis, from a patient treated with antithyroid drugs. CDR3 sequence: CASSLALGGIGNEQFF. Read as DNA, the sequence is TGTGCCAGCAGCTTAGCTCTCGGGGGGATTGGCAATGAGCAGTTCTTC.